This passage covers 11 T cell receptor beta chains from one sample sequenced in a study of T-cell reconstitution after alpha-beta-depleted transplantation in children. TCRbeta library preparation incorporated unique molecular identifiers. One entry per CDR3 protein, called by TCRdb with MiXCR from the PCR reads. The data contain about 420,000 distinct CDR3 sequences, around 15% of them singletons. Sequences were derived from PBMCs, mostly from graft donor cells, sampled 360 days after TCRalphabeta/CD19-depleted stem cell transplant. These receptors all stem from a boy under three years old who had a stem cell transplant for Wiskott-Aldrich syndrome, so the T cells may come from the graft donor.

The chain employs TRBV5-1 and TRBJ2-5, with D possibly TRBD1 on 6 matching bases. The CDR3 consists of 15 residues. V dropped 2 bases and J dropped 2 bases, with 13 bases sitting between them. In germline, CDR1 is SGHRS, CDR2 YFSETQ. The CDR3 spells CASSLTGTPQETQYF. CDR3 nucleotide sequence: TGCGCCAGCAGCTTAACCGGGACACCACAAGAGACCCAGTACTTC.

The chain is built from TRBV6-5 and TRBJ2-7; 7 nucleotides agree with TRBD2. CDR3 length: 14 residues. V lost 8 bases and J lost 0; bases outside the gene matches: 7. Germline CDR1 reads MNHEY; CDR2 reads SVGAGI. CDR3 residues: CASRASGYSYEQYF. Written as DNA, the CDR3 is TGTGCCAGCCGAGCTAGCGGTTACTCCTACGAGCAGTACTTC.

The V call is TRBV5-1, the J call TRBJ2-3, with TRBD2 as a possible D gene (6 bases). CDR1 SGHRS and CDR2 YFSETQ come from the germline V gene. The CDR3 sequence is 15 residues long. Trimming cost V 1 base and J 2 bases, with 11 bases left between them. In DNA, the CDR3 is TGCGCCAGCAGCTTGCCAAGCGGGCCCACAGATACGCAGTATTTT. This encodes CASSLPSGPTDTQYF.

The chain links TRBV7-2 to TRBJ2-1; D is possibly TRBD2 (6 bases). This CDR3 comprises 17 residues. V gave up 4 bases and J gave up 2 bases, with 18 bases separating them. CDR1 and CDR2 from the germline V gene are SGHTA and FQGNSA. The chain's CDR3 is CASSYSAGSLPYNEQFF. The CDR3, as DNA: TGTGCCAGCAGCTACTCTGCGGGGTCCCTCCCCTACAATGAGCAGTTCTTC. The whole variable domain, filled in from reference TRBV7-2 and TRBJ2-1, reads GAGVSQSPSNKVTEKGKDVELRCDPISGHTALYWYRQSLGQGLEFLIYFQGNSAPDKSGLPSDRFSAERTGGSVSTLTIQRTQQEDSAVYLCASSYSAGSLPYNEQFFGPGTRLTVL.

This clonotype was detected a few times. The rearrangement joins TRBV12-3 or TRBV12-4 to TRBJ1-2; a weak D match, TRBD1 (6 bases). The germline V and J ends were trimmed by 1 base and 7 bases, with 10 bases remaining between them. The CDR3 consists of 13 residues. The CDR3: CASSLGRGGGYTF. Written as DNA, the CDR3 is TGTGCCAGCAGTTTAGGCAGGGGCGGTGGCTACACCTTC.

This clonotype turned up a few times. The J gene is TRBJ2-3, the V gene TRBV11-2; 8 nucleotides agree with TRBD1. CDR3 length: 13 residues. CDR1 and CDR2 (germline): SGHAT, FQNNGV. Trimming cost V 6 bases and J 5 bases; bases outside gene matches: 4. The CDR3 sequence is CASRTGVGDTQYF. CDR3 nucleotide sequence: TGTGCCAGCAGGACAGGGGTTGGAGATACGCAGTATTTT.

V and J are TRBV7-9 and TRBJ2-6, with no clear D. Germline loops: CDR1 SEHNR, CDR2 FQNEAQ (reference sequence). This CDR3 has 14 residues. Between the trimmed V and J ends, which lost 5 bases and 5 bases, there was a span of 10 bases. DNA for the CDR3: TGTGCCAGCAGCGGAAGTTCTAGGGCCAACGTCCTGACTTTC. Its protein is CASSGSSRANVLTF.

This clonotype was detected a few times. The CDR3 coding sequence is TGCGCCAGCAGCCAAGCGCTAGCGGGGATAGTTGAGACCCAGTACTTC. It translates to CASSQALAGIVETQYF. This chain joins TRBV4-3 and TRBJ2-5; 9 positions match TRBD2. With V trimmed by 1 base and J by 5 bases, 8 bases remained unmatched. The germline V gene encodes CDR1 LGHNA and CDR2 YSLEER. The CDR3 is 16 residues long.

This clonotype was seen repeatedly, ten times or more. The CDR3 region has the DNA TGTGCCAGCAGTACTCAGCGGGGGGGCACAGATACGCAGTATTTT. This sequence encodes CASSTQRGGTDTQYF. The rearrangement joins TRBV6-5 to TRBJ2-3; 9 positions match TRBD2. CDR3 size: 15 residues. V shed 5 bases and J 1 base; nucleotides not matched to a gene: 4. Germline V CDR1 and CDR2: MNHEY, SVGAGI.

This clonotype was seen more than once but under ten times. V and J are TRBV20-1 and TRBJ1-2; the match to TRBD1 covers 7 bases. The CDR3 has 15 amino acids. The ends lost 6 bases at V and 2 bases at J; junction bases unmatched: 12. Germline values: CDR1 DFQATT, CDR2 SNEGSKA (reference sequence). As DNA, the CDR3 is TGCAGTGCCCCATGGACAGGAAAGGGCAACTATGGCTACACCTTC. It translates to CSAPWTGKGNYGYTF.

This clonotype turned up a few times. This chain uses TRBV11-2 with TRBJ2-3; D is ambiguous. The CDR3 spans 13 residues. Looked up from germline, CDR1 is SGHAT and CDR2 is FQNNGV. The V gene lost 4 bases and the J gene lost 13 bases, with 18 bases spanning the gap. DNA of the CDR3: TGTGCCAGCAGCTCGACCAGGCAGTCATCCGAGTATTTT. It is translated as CASSSTRQSSEYF.